The next 10 T cell receptor beta chains were all read from a single sample in a study of blood T cell repertoires in COVID-19. Sequenced by immunoSEQ multiplex PCR; TCRdb stores in-frame clones only, minus some. The table lists more than 450,000 clones, 87% of them singletons, with about 0.7% in the top ten. Source material: PBMCs or T cells enriched from blood (not recorded which). These receptors were collected from a woman between 18 and 29 years old who had recovered from COVID-19.

A note on this clone: Within the sample, other DNA sequences also encode this same CDR3. This sequence joins TRBV5-1 and TRBJ1-6, with 8 bases that match TRBD1. The CDR3 has 14 residues. The germline CDR1 and CDR2 sequences are SGHRS and YFSETQ. After removal of 5 bases from V and 10 bases from J, the junction contained 8 bases not matched to a gene. CDR3 coding DNA: TGCGCCAGCAGTTTAGGACAGGGAGGATCACCCCTCCACTTT. Its translation is CASSLGQGGSPLHF.

The CDR3 sequence: CASSSGQTNTEAFF. For the CDR3, the DNA is TGTGCCAGCAGCTCTGGACAGACGAACACTGAAGCTTTCTTT. J is TRBJ1-1 and V is TRBV6-5; D might be TRBD1 (6 bases). CDR3 length equals 14 residues. Germline-derived CDR1 and CDR2 are MNHEY and SVGAGI. V was trimmed by 6 bases and J by 1 base, leaving 12 bases between them.

The chain carries TRBV12-3 or TRBV12-4 and TRBJ1-1; D unclear. The V and J ends lost 2 bases and 5 bases respectively, with 9 bases between them. The CDR3 covers 13 residues. The CDR3 is CASSLTGRTEAFF. The CDR3 region has the DNA TGTGCCAGCAGTTTAACCGGGAGGACTGAAGCTTTCTTT.

This clone was counted a few times. The chain joins TRBV9 to TRBJ2-2, with 7 bases that match TRBD1. This CDR3 has 19 amino acids. Losses at the gene ends were 1 base for V and 2 bases for J; bases not matched to a gene: 14. The V gene's germline CDR1 is SGDLS and CDR2 YYNGEE. The CDR3 coding sequence is TGTGCCAGCAGCGTAAGGGCCACAAGGACAGGCCCAAACACCGGGGAGCTGTTTTTT. Translated, it gives CASSVRATRTGPNTGELFF. The variable domain in full, with the rest retrieved from reference TRBV9 and TRBJ2-2, is DSGVTQTPKHLITATGQRVTLRCSPRSGDLSVYWYQQSLDQGLQFLIQYYNGEERAKGNILERFSAQQFPDLHSELNLSSLELGDSALYFCASSVRATRTGPNTGELFFGEGSRLTVL.

The rearrangement joins TRBV27 to TRBJ2-1, with 12 bases lining up with TRBD2. CDR1 is MNHEY and CDR2 is SMNVEV in the germline V gene (reference sequence). V dropped 5 bases and J dropped 5; count of bases not matched to a gene: 4. There are 15 residues in the CDR3. This CDR3 is CASSTLAGGHNEQFF. CDR3 nucleotide sequence: TGTGCCAGCAGTACACTAGCGGGGGGCCACAATGAGCAGTTCTTC.

This clone appeared once. The V and J genes are TRBV5-4 and TRBJ1-4; D perhaps matches TRBD1 (6 bases). The CDR3 runs to 14 residues. Trimming took 4 bases from V and 4 from J, leaving 11 bases between them. Germline V gene sequence: CDR1 SGHNT, CDR2 YYREEE (reference sequence). CDR3 region: CASSPNRDNEKLFF. The DNA for the CDR3 is TGTGCCAGCAGCCCTAACAGGGATAATGAAAAACTGTTTTTT.

The V and J genes are TRBV11-2 and TRBJ2-5, with a weak D call TRBD2 (5 bases). V was pared by 7 bases and J by 5 bases, with 14 bases between. There are 13 residues in the CDR3. Per germline, CDR1 SGHAT and CDR2 FQNNGV. The CDR3 bases are TGTGCCAGCACCTCAGCGGCGCTGGAGACCCAGTACTTC. Protein product: CASTSAALETQYF.

CDR3: CASSWGLFREQFF. As DNA, the CDR3 is TGTGCCAGCAGTTGGGGACTCTTCAGAGAGCAGTTCTTC. The chain combines TRBV2 with TRBJ2-1, with D possibly matching TRBD2 (6 bases). Trimming removed 5 bases from V and 10 bases from J, with 15 bases in between. The length of the CDR3 is 13 residues. Germline V CDR1 and CDR2: SNHLY, FYNNEI.

V gene TRBV9 combines with J gene TRBJ1-2, with 7 bases identical to TRBD1. The germline gives CDR1 SGDLS, CDR2 YYNGEE. This CDR3 contains 14 residues. J was trimmed by 3 bases and V by 4 bases; bases with no gene match: 6. The chain's CDR3 is CASSPKGQDYGYTF. The CDR3 DNA reads as TGTGCCAGCAGCCCTAAAGGACAGGACTATGGCTACACCTTC. The complete variable domain, with remaining parts taken from reference TRBV9 and TRBJ1-2, reads DSGVTQTPKHLITATGQRVTLRCSPRSGDLSVYWYQQSLDQGLQFLIQYYNGEERAKGNILERFSAQQFPDLHSELNLSSLELGDSALYFCASSPKGQDYGYTFGSGTRLTVV.

V gene TRBV27 combines with J gene TRBJ1-2, with TRBD1 as a possible D gene (6 bases). The V gene lost 0 bases and the J gene lost 4 bases, with 15 bases spanning the gap. Germline values: CDR1 MNHEY, CDR2 SMNVEV (reference sequence). This CDR3 comprises 16 residues. The CDR3 nucleotides are TGTGCCAGCAGTTTATCGAGGACAGTTTCCCCCTATGGCTACACCTTC. Translated, it gives CASSLSRTVSPYGYTF.